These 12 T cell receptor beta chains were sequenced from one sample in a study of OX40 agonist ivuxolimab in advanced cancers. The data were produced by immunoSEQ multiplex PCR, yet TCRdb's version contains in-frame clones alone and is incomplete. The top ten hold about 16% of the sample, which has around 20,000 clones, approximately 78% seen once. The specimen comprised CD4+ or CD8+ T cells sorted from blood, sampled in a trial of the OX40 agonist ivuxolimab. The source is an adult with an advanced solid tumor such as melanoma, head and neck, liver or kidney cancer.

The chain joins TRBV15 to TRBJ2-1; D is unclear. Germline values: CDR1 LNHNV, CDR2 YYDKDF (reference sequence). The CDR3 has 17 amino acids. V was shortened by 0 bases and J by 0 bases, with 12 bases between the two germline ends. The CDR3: CATSRDPARSSYNEQFF. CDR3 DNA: TGTGCCACCAGCAGAGATCCGGCGAGGAGCTCCTACAATGAGCAGTTCTTC.

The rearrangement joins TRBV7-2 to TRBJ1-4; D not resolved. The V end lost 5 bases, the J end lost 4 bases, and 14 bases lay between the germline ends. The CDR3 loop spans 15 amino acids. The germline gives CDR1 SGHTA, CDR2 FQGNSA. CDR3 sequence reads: CASSRGGQFNEKLFF. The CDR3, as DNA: TGTGCCAGCAGCCGAGGAGGGCAGTTTAATGAAAAACTGTTTTTT.

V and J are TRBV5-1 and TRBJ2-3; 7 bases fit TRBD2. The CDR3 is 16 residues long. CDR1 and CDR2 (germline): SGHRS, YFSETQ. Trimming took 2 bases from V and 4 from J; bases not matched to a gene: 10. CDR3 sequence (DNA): TGCGCCAGCAGCTTTATAGCGGGTAGGGCGCCAGATACGCAGTATTTT. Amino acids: CASSFIAGRAPDTQYF.

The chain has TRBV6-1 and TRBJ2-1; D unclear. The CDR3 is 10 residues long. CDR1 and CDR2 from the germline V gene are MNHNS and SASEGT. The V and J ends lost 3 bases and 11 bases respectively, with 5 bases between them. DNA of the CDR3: TGTGCCAGCAGTGAGGTGAAGCAGTTCTTC. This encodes CASSEVKQFF.

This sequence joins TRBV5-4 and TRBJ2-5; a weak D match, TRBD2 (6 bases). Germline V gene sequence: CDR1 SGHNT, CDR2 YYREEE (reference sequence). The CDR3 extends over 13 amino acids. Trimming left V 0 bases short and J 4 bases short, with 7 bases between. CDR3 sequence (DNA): TGTGCCAGCAGCTTGGGAGCGGGAGAGACCCAGTACTTC. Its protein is CASSLGAGETQYF.

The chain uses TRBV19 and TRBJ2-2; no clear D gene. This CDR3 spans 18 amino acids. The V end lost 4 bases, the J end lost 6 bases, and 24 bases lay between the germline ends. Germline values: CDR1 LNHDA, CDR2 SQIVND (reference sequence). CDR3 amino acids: CASSTLSSATSGAGELFF. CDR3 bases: TGTGCCAGTAGTACTCTTTCGAGCGCCACGAGTGGCGCCGGGGAGCTGTTTTTT.

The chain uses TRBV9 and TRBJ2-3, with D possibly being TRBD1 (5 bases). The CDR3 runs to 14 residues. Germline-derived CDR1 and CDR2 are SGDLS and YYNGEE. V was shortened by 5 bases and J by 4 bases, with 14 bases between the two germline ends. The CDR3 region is CASSSPRAPDTQYF. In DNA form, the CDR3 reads TGTGCCAGCAGTTCCCCCAGGGCCCCAGATACGCAGTATTTT.

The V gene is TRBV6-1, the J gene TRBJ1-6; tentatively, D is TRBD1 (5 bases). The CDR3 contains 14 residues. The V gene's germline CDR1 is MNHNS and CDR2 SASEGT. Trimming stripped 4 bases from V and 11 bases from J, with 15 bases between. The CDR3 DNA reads TGTGCCAGCAGTGTGGACACCCCTAGGACACCCCTCCACTTT. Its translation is CASSVDTPRTPLHF.

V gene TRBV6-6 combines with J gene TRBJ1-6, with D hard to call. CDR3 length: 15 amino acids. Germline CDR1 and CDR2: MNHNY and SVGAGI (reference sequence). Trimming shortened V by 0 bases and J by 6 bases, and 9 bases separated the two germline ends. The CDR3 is CASSYSGDGNSPLHF. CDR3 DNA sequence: TGTGCCAGCAGTTACTCCGGGGATGGTAATTCACCCCTCCACTTT.

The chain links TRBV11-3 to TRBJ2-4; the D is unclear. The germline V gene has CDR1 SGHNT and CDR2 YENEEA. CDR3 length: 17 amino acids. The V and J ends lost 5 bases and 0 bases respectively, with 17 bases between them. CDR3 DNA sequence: TGTGCCAGCAGCCCATTAGTCACGTTTTTAGCCAAAAACATTCAGTACTTC. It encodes CASSPLVTFLAKNIQYF.

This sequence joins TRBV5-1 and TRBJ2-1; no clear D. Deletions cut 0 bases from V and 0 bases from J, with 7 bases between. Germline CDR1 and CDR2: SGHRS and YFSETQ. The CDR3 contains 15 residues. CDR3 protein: CASSLDGVSYNEQFF. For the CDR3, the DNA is TGCGCCAGCAGCTTGGATGGGGTCTCCTACAATGAGCAGTTCTTC.

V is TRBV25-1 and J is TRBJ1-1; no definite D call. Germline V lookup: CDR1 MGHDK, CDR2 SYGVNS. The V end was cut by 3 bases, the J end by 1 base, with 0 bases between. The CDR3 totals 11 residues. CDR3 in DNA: TGTGCCAGCAGTGAGAACACTGAAGCTTTCTTT. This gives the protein CASSENTEAFF.